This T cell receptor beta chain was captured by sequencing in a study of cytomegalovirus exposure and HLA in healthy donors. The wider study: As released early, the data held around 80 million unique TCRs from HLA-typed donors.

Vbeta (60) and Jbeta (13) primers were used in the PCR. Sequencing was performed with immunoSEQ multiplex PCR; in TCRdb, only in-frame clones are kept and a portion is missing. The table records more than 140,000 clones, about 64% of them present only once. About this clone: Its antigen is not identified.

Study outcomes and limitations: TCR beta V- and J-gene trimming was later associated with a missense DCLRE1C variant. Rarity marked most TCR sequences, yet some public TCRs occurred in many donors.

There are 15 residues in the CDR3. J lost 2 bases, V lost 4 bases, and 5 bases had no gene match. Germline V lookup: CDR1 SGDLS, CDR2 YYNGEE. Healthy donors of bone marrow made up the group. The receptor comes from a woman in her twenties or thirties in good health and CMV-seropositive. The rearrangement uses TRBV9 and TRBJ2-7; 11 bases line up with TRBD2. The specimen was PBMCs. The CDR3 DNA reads TGTGCCAGCAGCATTAGTAGCGGGAGGGCCTACGAGCAGTACTTC. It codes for CASSISSGRAYEQYF.